This is a list of T cell receptor beta chains from one sample in a study of cytomegalovirus exposure and HLA in healthy donors. Sequenced by immunoSEQ multiplex PCR; TCRdb stores in-frame clones only, minus some. The sample contains about 120,000 clones, 77% of which appear only once. What was sequenced was PBMCs. These receptors were collected from a man between 18 and 29 years old in good health and CMV-seropositive. Both conserved end residues are part of each CDR3. D genes are given only for firm matches. Some rows mark clone size as missing; the rest say once, few, many or name a class of expanded clone.

j_gene,v_gene,abundance,d_gene,len,CDR3aa,CDR3nt
TRBJ1-5,TRBV19,-,TRBD1,13,CASSPGQGQPQHF,TGTGCCAGCAGTCCGGGACAGGGTCAGCCCCAGCATTTT
TRBJ2-1,TRBV27,-,TRBD1,15,CASSRGQGRDNEQFF,TGTGCCAGCAGTCGGGGACAGGGTCGTGACAATGAGCAGTTCTTC
TRBJ2-3,TRBV7-2,-,-,14,CASSRSGTEDTQYF,TGTGCCAGCAGCCGGTCAGGGACTGAAGATACGCAGTATTTT
TRBJ1-2,TRBV28,-,-,13,CASSLEGYYGYTF,TGTGCCAGCAGTTTAGAGGGTTACTATGGCTACACCTTC
TRBJ1-5,TRBV18,few,-,15,CASSPNRPSNQPQHF,TGTGCCAGCTCACCAAACAGGCCTAGCAATCAGCCCCAGCATTTT
TRBJ1-1,TRBV6-4,once,TRBD1,13,CASRVTGGTEAFF,TGTGCCAGCAGGGTTACAGGGGGCACTGAAGCTTTCTTT
TRBJ2-5,TRBV7-9,-,-,14,CASSPAREQETQYF,TGTGCCAGCAGCCCAGCGAGGGAACAAGAGACCCAGTACTTC
TRBJ2-7,TRBV29-1,few,TRBD1,13,CSVRGQGNYEQYF,TGCAGCGTTCGGGGACAGGGAAACTACGAGCAGTACTTC
TRBJ1-1,TRBV25-1,-,-,14,CASRSGVSNTEAFF,TGTGCCAGCAGAAGCGGCGTTTCGAACACTGAAGCTTTCTTT
TRBJ1-2,TRBV5-5,-,-,15,CASSLAGRTNYGYTF,TGTGCCAGCAGCTTAGCGGGGAGAACTAACTATGGCTACACCTTC
TRBJ2-3,TRBV27,-,TRBD2,17,CASSLSSGIISADTQYF,TGTGCCAGCAGTTTATCTAGCGGGATAATAAGTGCAGATACGCAGTATTTT
TRBJ2-1,TRBV14,-,-,15,CASSQDLGVYNEQFF,TGTGCCAGCAGCCAAGATCTCGGGGTTTACAATGAGCAGTTCTTC
TRBJ2-5,TRBV4-1,few,-,16,CASSQPLTGLPETQYF,TGCGCCAGCAGCCAACCTCTGACTGGACTACCTGAGACCCAGTACTTC
TRBJ2-2,TRBV2,few,TRBD2,14,CASRRGGGTGELFF,TGTGCCAGCCGCCGGGGGGGCGGGACCGGGGAGCTGTTTTTT
TRBJ1-2,TRBV7-9,few,-,14,CASSFYGTLDGYTF,TGTGCCAGCAGCTTCTATGGGACATTGGATGGCTACACCTTC
TRBJ1-4,TRBV5-4,-,-,13,CASSLGHGGELFF,TGTGCCAGCAGCCTCGGACATGGTGGGGAACTGTTTTTT
TRBJ2-1,TRBV6-5,-,-,14,CASSYQGGSNEQFF,TGTGCCAGCAGTTACCAAGGGGGTAGCAATGAGCAGTTCTTC
TRBJ1-2,TRBV6-1,-,-,15,CASSEDVTTFDGYTF,TGTGCCAGCAGTGAAGATGTAACAACGTTCGATGGCTACACCTTC
TRBJ1-4,TRBV4-1,-,TRBD1,18,CASSQDGDRERILEKLFF,TGCGCCAGCAGCCAAGATGGGGACAGGGAGAGAATATTAGAAAAACTGTTTTTT
TRBJ1-2,TRBV2,-,-,12,CASRAGIRGYTF,TGTGCCAGCAGGGCAGGGATTAGAGGCTACACCTTC
TRBJ2-6,TRBV6-5,few,-,15,CASSYSGSWANGLTF,TGTGCCAGCAGTTACTCGGGTTCTTGGGCCAACGGCCTGACTTTC
TRBJ2-1,TRBV29-1,-,TRBD2,13,CSVPSGGDNEQFF,TGCAGCGTGCCTAGCGGGGGAGACAATGAGCAGTTCTTC